One and the same sample provided the 13 T cell receptor beta chains below, sequenced in a study of T cell responses to AZD1222 COVID-19 vaccine. The assay was immunoSEQ multiplex PCR, and TCRdb's table has in-frame clones only and misses some. The table shows approximately 180,000 clones, with 85% to 90% occurring only once. The source was peripheral blood, collected 28 days after the second dose of the MenACWY control vaccine. These TCRs come from an adult who received the MenACWY meningococcal vaccine as a control.

This clone was picked up one time. The chain carries TRBV19 and TRBJ2-1; TRBD2 aligns across 9 bases. Trimming at V came to 8 bases and at J to 2 bases, leaving 7 bases not matched to a gene. The V gene's germline CDR1 is LNHDA and CDR2 SQIVND (reference sequence). The CDR3 runs 15 residues. The CDR3, as DNA: TGTGCCAGTCAATGGGCGGGAGGGGCCTACAATGAGCAGTTCTTC. Protein product: CASQWAGGAYNEQFF.

The chain recombines TRBV10-1 with TRBJ1-6, with D tentatively TRBD1 (5 bases). Trimming stripped 6 bases from V and 14 bases from J, with 20 bases between. Germline V gene data show CDR1 as WNHNN and CDR2 as SYGVQD (reference sequence). The CDR3 runs 14 residues. The DNA for the CDR3 is TGCGCCAGCAGCCCGGACCGTGAGGGGTTCACCCTCCACTTT. Protein sequence: CASSPDREGFTLHF.

This chain links TRBV4-1 with TRBJ2-2, with TRBD2 identical over 15 bases. CDR3 length equals 21 residues. Germline V gene sequence: CDR1 MGHRA, CDR2 YSYEKL. Unmatched junction bases numbered 13, after V lost 0 bases and J lost 5 bases. The CDR3 bases are TGCGCCAGCAGCCAAGAAAAGCTGGGACTAGCGGGAGGTAGTAGAACCGGGGAGCTGTTTTTT. Translation: CASSQEKLGLAGGSRTGELFF.

This clone was picked up one time. This sequence joins TRBV19 and TRBJ2-2, with D tentatively TRBD2 (5 bases). Trimming removed 6 bases from V and 7 bases from J, with 12 bases in between. The CDR3 consists of 13 residues. CDR1 is LNHDA, CDR2 SQIVND, per germline (reference sequence). The CDR3 sequence: CASRKLEGGELFF. CDR3 DNA: TGTGCCAGTAGAAAACTAGAAGGCGGGGAGCTGTTTTTT.

The chain joins TRBV6-5 to TRBJ2-1; no firm D call. This CDR3 is 15 amino acids long. Germline CDR1 and CDR2: MNHEY and SVGAGI. With 7 bases removed from V and 0 bases from J, the gap between germline ends came to 13 bases. The CDR3 loop reads CASTLGGNSYNEQFF. CDR3 DNA: TGTGCCAGCACCTTAGGTGGGAACTCCTACAATGAGCAGTTCTTC.

The V gene is TRBV7-3, the J gene TRBJ2-3; D tentatively fits TRBD1 or TRBD2 (6 bases each). Germline V lookup: CDR1 SGHTA, CDR2 FQGTGA. Between the trimmed V and J ends, which lost 5 bases and 0 bases, there was a span of 12 bases. The CDR3 loop spans 15 amino acids. Here the CDR3 reads CASSQRGASTDTQYF. The DNA for the CDR3 is TGTGCCAGCAGCCAAAGGGGGGCCAGCACAGATACGCAGTATTTT.

This clone was seen once. This chain links TRBV20-1 with TRBJ2-7; no clear D. This CDR3 region has 10 residues. Germline V lookup: CDR1 DFQATT, CDR2 SNEGSKA (reference sequence). V lost 5 bases to trimming and J lost 5 bases, with 7 bases between them. The CDR3 coding sequence is TGCAGTGCTTTAGGGAACGAGCAGTACTTC. The encoded protein is CSALGNEQYF.

The CDR3: CASSLGPSGSNEQFF. The CDR3, as DNA: TGCGCCAGCAGCTTGGGTCCTAGCGGGAGTAATGAGCAGTTCTTC. The rearrangement joins TRBV5-1 to TRBJ2-1; 10 positions match TRBD2. V shed 0 bases, J shed 7 bases, and the junction held 4 bases outside the gene matches. Germline V CDR1 and CDR2: SGHRS, YFSETQ. The CDR3 sequence is 15 residues long.

This chain links TRBV18 with TRBJ1-5; D gene uncertain. Trimming took 2 bases from V and 0 from J, leaving 5 bases between them. The CDR3 loop spans 14 amino acids. CDR1 is KGHSH, CDR2 LQKENI, per germline. The CDR3 nucleotides read TGTGCCAGCTCACCAATCCATAGCAATCAGCCCCAGCATTTT. Its translation is CASSPIHSNQPQHF.

V gene TRBV3-1 (or the pseudogene TRBV3-2) combines with J gene TRBJ1-3; maybe TRBD1 (5 bases). V dropped 4 bases and J dropped 4 bases, with 11 bases sitting between them. The germline CDR1 and CDR2 sequences are LGHDT and YNNKEL (reference sequence). The CDR3 runs to 14 residues. In DNA, the CDR3 is TGTGCCAGCAGCCGAGACAGATCCGGAAACACCATATATTTT. This translates into CASSRDRSGNTIYF.

The V and J genes are TRBV20-1 and TRBJ2-1, with 8 bases fitting TRBD2. The CDR3 covers 13 residues. From germline, CDR1 is DFQATT and CDR2 SNEGSKA (reference sequence). Unmatched junction bases numbered 5, after V lost 3 bases and J lost 7 bases. The CDR3 nucleotides read TGCAGTGCTAGTTGGCTAGCGGGTAATGAGCAGTTCTTC. This codes for CSASWLAGNEQFF.

This chain uses TRBV7-8 with TRBJ2-7; D gene unclear. Trimming left V 3 bases short and J 2 bases short, with 11 bases between. The CDR3 length is 14 residues. CDR1 is SGHVS, CDR2 FQNEAQ, per germline. CDR3 amino acids: CASSFQEYAYEQYF. DNA for the CDR3: TGTGCCAGCAGCTTTCAGGAGTACGCCTACGAGCAGTACTTC. The full variable domain, completed using reference TRBV7-8 and TRBJ2-7, is GAGVSQSPRYKVAKRGQDVALRCDPISGHVSLFWYQQALGQGPEFLTYFQNEAQLDKSGLPSDRFFAERPEGSVSTLKIQRTQQEDSAVYLCASSFQEYAYEQYFGPGTRLTVT.

The chain is built from TRBV6-5 and TRBJ1-1; D is unclear. The CDR3 has 13 amino acids. Per the germline V gene, CDR1 is MNHEY and CDR2 is SVGAGI. With 4 bases removed from V and 2 bases from J, the gap between germline ends came to 8 bases. The CDR3 coding sequence is TGTGCCAGCAGTTCGGCAGGCAACACTGAAGCTTTCTTT. Its protein product is CASSSAGNTEAFF.